Given below is one T cell receptor beta chain in context. CDR3 length: 16 residues. From germline, CDR1 is KGHDR and CDR2 SFDVKD. Unmatched junction bases numbered 7, after V lost 4 bases and J lost 7 bases. As processed by the authors: The assay estimated nucleated cells by amplifying reference gene primers. TCRdb's copy holds only in-frame clones and misses some; the assay was immunoSEQ multiplex PCR. The D gene and trimming were derived from the DNA, and the V and J assignments and clone size from that table. The sample records 200,000 to 250,000 clones, roughly nine tenths being singletons. The data were obtained in a study of blood T cell repertoires in COVID-19. Study background: Acute-phase and convalescent COVID-19 samples originated in the United States, Italy and Spain. The cDNA or gDNA used as material had been derived from T cells, B-cell-depleted T cells, or PBMCs.

The sample was peripheral blood. The genes are TRBV24-1 and TRBJ2-1; TRBD2 matches 12 bases. The clonotype was recovered from a man between 60 and 75 years old with acute or convalescent COVID-19. The CDR3 protein is CATSETSGGLGNEQFF. The CDR3 nucleotides are TGTGCCACCAGTGAGACTAGCGGGGGCCTGGGGAATGAGCAGTTCTTC.